The 11 T cell receptor beta chains in this list originate from one sample, sequenced in a study of T cell repertoires in cytomegalovirus infection. Their antigen targets remain unknown. TCRdb redid the calling of the reads with MiXCR, one entry per CDR3 protein. The sample records 700,000 to 950,000 distinct CDR3 sequences, 32% being singletons. Source: cultured CD8+ T cells from PBMCs, taken from culture after CMV antigen stimulation. Receptors were obtained from a human donor in good health (CMV status not recorded). Some clones in this sample may be carry-over from other donors' samples.

This clonotype was seen more than once but under ten times. The rearrangement links TRBV24-1 to TRBJ2-2, with D tentatively TRBD2 (5 bases). The germline CDR1 and CDR2 sequences are KGHDR and SFDVKD. Trimming removed 9 bases at V and 5 bases at J, with 9 bases between. The CDR3 extends over 12 amino acids. The DNA for the CDR3 is TGTGCCACCGGCGGAGGAACCGGGGAGCTGTTTTTT. Encoded protein: CATGGGTGELFF.

The chain joins TRBV5-6 to TRBJ1-3; D is unresolved. The CDR3 contains 14 residues. The V gene's germline CDR1 is SGHDT and CDR2 YYEEEE. Trimming stripped 0 bases from V and 3 bases from J, with 7 bases between. The CDR3 region is CASSLENSGNTIYF. Written as DNA, the CDR3 is TGTGCCAGCAGCTTGGAGAACAGTGGAAACACCATATATTTT.

This chain joins TRBV4-1 and TRBJ2-1; D is undetermined. V gave up 4 bases and J gave up 4 bases, with 17 bases separating them. The germline gives CDR1 MGHRA, CDR2 YSYEKL. The CDR3 runs to 16 residues. CDR3 sequence (DNA): TGCGCCAGCAGCCCCCCTCGTGGCCCAAAGTACAATGAGCAGTTCTTC. Translation gives CASSPPRGPKYNEQFF.

This clonotype turned up a few times. CDR3 nucleotide sequence: TGTGCCAGCTCAACGACCGGGACACAGAGGACTAGCACAGATACGCAGTATTTT. Protein: CASSTTGTQRTSTDTQYF. The V gene is TRBV18, the J gene TRBJ2-3; D is possibly TRBD1 (6 bases). This CDR3 is built from 18 residues. CDR1 and CDR2 from the germline V gene are KGHSH and LQKENI. V gave up 5 bases and J gave up 0 bases, with 21 bases separating them.

This clonotype was recorded a few times. This chain uses TRBV14 with TRBJ2-1, with 7 positions matching TRBD2. J lost 8 bases, V lost 1 base, and 8 bases had no gene match. CDR3 length: 15 residues. CDR1 and CDR2 (germline): SGHDN, FVKESK. The CDR3 sequence: CASSQGTSNFDEQFF. CDR3 nucleotides: TGTGCCAGCAGCCAAGGGACTAGTAATTTTGATGAGCAGTTCTTC.

The V call is TRBV20-1, the J call TRBJ2-1; 9 bases line up with TRBD1. Germline lookup yields CDR1 DFQATT and CDR2 SNEGSKA (reference sequence). This CDR3 contains 15 residues. J lost 0 bases, V lost 4 bases, and 4 bases had no gene match. The CDR3 DNA sequence: TGCAGTGCTAATGGACAGGGGTTCTCCTACAATGAGCAGTTCTTC. This codes for CSANGQGFSYNEQFF.

The chain uses TRBV29-1 and TRBJ2-7; D remains ambiguous. CDR1 is SQVTM and CDR2 is ANQGSEA in the germline V gene. This CDR3 has 14 residues. V was clipped by 1 base and J by 1 base, with 11 bases between them. CDR3 nucleotide sequence: TGCAGCGTTGAAGGTGGGCCGCAATCCTACGAGCAGTACTTC. Translation: CSVEGGPQSYEQYF.

Remarks on this clonotype: Its ends do not fully match the called genes, so a read error is possible. The chain links TRBV20-1 to TRBJ1-6, with D unclear. Germline V gives CDR1 DFQATT, CDR2 SNEGSKA (reference sequence). This CDR3 comprises 17 residues. The CDR3 loop is CRARTRGPLTYNSPLHF. The DNA of the CDR3 is TGCCGTGCCCGTACCAGAGGTCCCCTAACCTATAATTCACCCCTCCACTTT.

The chain couples TRBV7-6 to TRBJ2-7, with D possibly called TRBD1 or TRBD2 (5 bases each). The CDR3 runs to 13 residues. Germline lookup yields CDR1 SGHVS and CDR2 FNYEAQ. V lost 9 bases to trimming and J lost 1 base, with 13 bases between them. CDR3 nucleotide sequence: TGTGCCAGTCCGGGACGGAATTCCTACGAGCAGTACTTC. Translated, it gives CASPGRNSYEQYF.

The V call is TRBV19, the J call TRBJ1-4; the D gene is possibly TRBD1 (6 bases). The ends were cut back, 5 bases at V and 2 bases at J, with 15 bases in the middle. Germline CDR1 LNHDA, CDR2 SQIVND (reference sequence). The CDR3 is made up of 16 amino acids. The CDR3: CASSSLFDRTNEKLFF. The DNA for the CDR3 is TGTGCCAGTAGTTCCCTCTTCGACAGGACTAATGAAAAACTGTTTTTT.

This clonotype showed up many times. The rearrangement links TRBV6-2 or TRBV6-3 to TRBJ2-3; perhaps D is TRBD1 or TRBD2 (5 bases each). Germline V gives CDR1 MNHEY, CDR2 SVGEGT. V lost 2 bases, J lost 4 bases, and 10 bases lay in between. The CDR3 consists of 14 residues. The CDR3 here is CASSYSRGADTQYF. The CDR3 region has the DNA TGTGCCAGCAGTTACAGCCGGGGCGCAGATACGCAGTATTTT.